Listed below are T cell receptor beta chains from one sample, sequenced in a study of cytomegalovirus exposure and HLA in healthy donors. Repertoires were generated with immunoSEQ multiplex PCR, while TCRdb's copy carries only in-frame clones and drops some. The sample consists of 270,000 or so clones, 92% of them appearing once. Sequencing used PBMCs. These receptors came from a girl aged 2 to 9 in good health and CMV-seronegative. CDR3s include the opening cysteine and the closing phenylalanine or tryptophan. The D gene is left open where the match is weak. The size entry is marked missing in some rows and otherwise reads once, few, many or a size class.

V gene	clone size	D gene	J gene	CDR3 protein	CDR3 DNA
TRBV2	-	-	TRBJ2-3	CASSEWRDRTDTQYF	TGTGCCAGCAGTGAATGGCGGGACCGCACAGATACGCAGTATTTT
TRBV6-5	-	TRBD2	TRBJ2-7	CASSSPGTSGTYEQYF	TGTGCCAGCAGTTCTCCGGGGACTAGCGGAACCTACGAGCAGTACTTC
TRBV19	-	TRBD2	TRBJ2-3	CASSIRRELSDTQYF	TGTGCCAGTAGTATAAGGCGGGAGCTCTCAGATACGCAGTATTTT
TRBV6-5	-	-	TRBJ1-1	CASSLDSGATEAFF	TGTGCCAGCAGTCTCGACAGTGGAGCCACTGAAGCTTTCTTT
TRBV19	-	TRBD2	TRBJ2-5	CASKREGRETQYF	TGTGCCAGTAAAAGGGAGGGACGGGAGACCCAGTACTTC
TRBV14	-	-	TRBJ2-5	CASSQYQRERNQETQYF	TGTGCCAGCAGCCAATATCAGCGAGAAAGGAACCAAGAGACCCAGTACTTC
TRBV7-9	-	-	TRBJ1-2	CASSPQGYYGYTF	TGTGCCAGCAGCCCCCAGGGTTACTATGGCTACACCTTC
TRBV5-1	-	TRBD1	TRBJ2-2	CASSLATGQGARTGELFF	TGCGCCAGCAGCTTGGCCACGGGACAGGGGGCGAGGACCGGGGAGCTGTTTTTT
TRBV5-1	-	TRBD1	TRBJ2-6	CASSSGGNNGANVLTF	TGCGCCAGCAGCTCAGGGGGCAATAATGGGGCCAACGTCCTGACTTTC
TRBV19	-	-	TRBJ2-5	CASKSQHWVAETQYF	TGTGCCAGTAAATCCCAGCATTGGGTAGCGGAGACCCAGTACTTC
TRBV2	-	-	TRBJ1-5	CASSDRQENQPQHF	TGTGCCAGCAGTGATAGGCAGGAAAATCAGCCCCAGCATTTT
TRBV7-9	-	TRBD2	TRBJ2-1	CASSLSSGKSGNEQFF	TGTGCCAGCAGCTTATCTAGCGGGAAGTCGGGCAATGAGCAGTTCTTC
TRBV4-1	-	-	TRBJ2-2	CASSHERHNTGELFF	TGCGCCAGCAGCCATGAGAGGCACAACACCGGGGAGCTGTTTTTT
TRBV6-1	once	-	TRBJ1-1	CASQRGGIGTEAFF	TGTGCCAGCCAAAGGGGGGGGATTGGGACTGAAGCTTTCTTT
TRBV7-8	-	TRBD2	TRBJ2-7	CASSLRELEYEQYF	TGTGCCAGCAGCTTGCGGGAGTTAGAGTACGAGCAGTACTTC
TRBV10-1	-	TRBD2	TRBJ2-3	CASKGAGGPSDTQYF	TGCGCCAGCAAAGGAGCGGGAGGGCCGTCAGATACGCAGTATTTT
TRBV29-1	-	TRBD1	TRBJ2-7	CSVEGQGGSYEQYF	TGCAGCGTAGAAGGACAGGGTGGCTCCTACGAGCAGTACTTC
TRBV5-1	-	-	TRBJ2-1	CASSLVQSNEQFF	TGCGCCAGCAGCTTGGTCCAGTCCAATGAGCAGTTCTTC
TRBV5-1	-	-	TRBJ2-5	CASSFSGRQETQYF	TGCGCCAGCAGCTTCTCCGGGAGACAAGAGACCCAGTACTTC
TRBV5-6	-	-	TRBJ2-1	CASSFAGVHNEQFF	TGTGCCAGCAGCTTCGCAGGGGTTCACAATGAGCAGTTCTTC
TRBV11-2	-	-	TRBJ1-2	CASSGQFSYGYTF	TGTGCCAGCAGCGGACAGTTCTCCTATGGCTACACCTTC
TRBV6-6	-	TRBD1	TRBJ1-1	CASSSRGPTEAFF	TGTGCCAGCAGTTCGAGGGGGCCCACTGAAGCTTTCTTT
TRBV27	-	-	TRBJ1-4	CASSLSSTREKLFF	TGTGCCAGCAGTTTATCGTCCACGAGGGAAAAACTGTTTTTT
TRBV19	-	TRBD1	TRBJ1-1	CASSIDRGITEAFF	TGTGCCAGTAGTATCGACAGGGGAATTACTGAAGCTTTCTTT
TRBV2	-	-	TRBJ1-1	CASRRNRDTEAFF	TGTGCCAGCAGGAGGAACAGGGACACTGAAGCTTTCTTT
TRBV28	-	-	TRBJ1-1	CASSFAGAEAFF	TGTGCCAGCAGTTTCGCGGGGGCTGAAGCTTTCTTT
TRBV2	few	-	TRBJ1-3	CASSEQWPLSGNTIYF	TGTGCCAGCAGTGAACAGTGGCCCCTCTCTGGAAACACCATATATTTT
TRBV6-5	-	-	TRBJ1-3	CASRVSASGNTIYF	TGTGCCAGCAGAGTCTCAGCGTCTGGAAACACCATATATTTT
TRBV2	few	-	TRBJ1-5	CASKGGDQPQHF	TGTGCCAGCAAAGGAGGGGATCAGCCCCAGCATTTT
TRBV6-1	-	TRBD2	TRBJ2-3	CASNLAGGPTDTQYF	TGTGCCAGCAACCTAGCGGGGGGACCCACAGATACGCAGTATTTT
TRBV27	-	TRBD1	TRBJ1-6	CASSFARQGGPPLHF	TGTGCCAGCAGTTTCGCCAGACAGGGTGGGCCACCCCTCCACTTT
TRBV6-1	-	-	TRBJ2-1	CASSDPGLSSYNEQFF	TGTGCCAGCAGTGACCCGGGACTTAGCTCCTACAATGAGCAGTTCTTC
TRBV6-1	-	-	TRBJ1-5	CATQKWSNQPQHF	TGTGCCACACAAAAGTGGTCCAATCAGCCCCAGCATTTT
TRBV9	-	-	TRBJ2-5	CASSPPVQETQYF	TGTGCCAGCAGCCCCCCTGTACAAGAGACCCAGTACTTC
TRBV5-6	-	TRBD1	TRBJ1-5	CASSYGTGGDQPQHF	TGTGCCAGCAGCTATGGGACAGGGGGAGACCAGCCCCAGCATTTT
TRBV29-1	-	-	TRBJ2-1	CSLRVPNEQFF	TGCAGCCTCCGGGTCCCCAATGAGCAGTTCTTC
TRBV15	-	TRBD1	TRBJ1-2	CATSPFTGGLDYGYTF	TGTGCCACCAGCCCATTTACAGGGGGCCTGGACTATGGCTACACCTTC
TRBV6-1	-	-	TRBJ2-7	CASRKRDSYEQYF	TGTGCCAGCCGGAAGAGGGACTCCTACGAGCAGTACTTC
TRBV7-8	-	-	TRBJ1-1	CASSLLIGTEAFF	TGTGCCAGCAGCTTATTGATCGGCACTGAAGCTTTCTTT
TRBV7-9	-	TRBD1	TRBJ1-3	CASSGTGAWIGNTIYF	TGTGCCAGCAGCGGTACAGGGGCCTGGATTGGAAACACCATATATTTT
TRBV6-5	-	TRBD2	TRBJ2-3	CASSYGGEGDTQYF	TGTGCCAGCAGTTACGGCGGGGAGGGGGATACGCAGTATTTT
TRBV19	-	TRBD2	TRBJ2-1	CASRLAGGSYNEQFF	TGTGCCAGTAGGCTGGCGGGAGGTTCCTACAATGAGCAGTTCTTC
TRBV6-6	-	-	TRBJ2-1	CASSPPTSFQGQFF	TGTGCCAGCAGTCCTCCGACAAGCTTTCAGGGGCAGTTCTTC
TRBV9	-	-	TRBJ2-3	CASSGTQGPQGTDTQYF	TGTGCCAGCAGCGGAACCCAGGGCCCGCAGGGCACAGATACGCAGTATTTT
TRBV13	-	-	TRBJ2-2	CASPDRDAGELFF	TGTGCCAGCCCGGACAGAGACGCCGGGGAGCTGTTTTTT
TRBV27	-	-	TRBJ2-7	CASSESPGSYEQYF	TGTGCCAGCTCGGAGTCCCCAGGGTCCTACGAGCAGTACTTC
TRBV27	once	TRBD1	TRBJ2-6	CASSYAGTGRSGANVLTF	TGTGCCAGCAGTTACGCCGGGACAGGGAGATCTGGGGCCAACGTCCTGACTTTC
TRBV2	-	TRBD1	TRBJ2-1	CAEGTGSYNEQFF	TGTGCCGAAGGGACAGGGTCCTACAATGAGCAGTTCTTC
TRBV10-3	-	-	TRBJ2-7	CAISPGQHYEQYF	TGTGCCATCAGTCCCGGACAGCACTACGAGCAGTACTTC